These T cell receptor beta chains were read from a single sample in a study of cytomegalovirus exposure and HLA in healthy donors. Clones were read by immunoSEQ multiplex PCR, and TCRdb kept only the in-frame ones, dropping some. This sample carries 150,000 or so clones, around 82% of them seen once, and the ten largest clones take roughly 3.2%. The source material was PBMCs. These receptors all stem from a man younger than 35 in good health and CMV-seropositive. The CDR3 runs from the conserved cysteine through the conserved F or W. The D gene is left open where the match is weak. Where a row states a size, it is once, few, many or the class of an expanded clone; other rows omit it.

V: TRBV28; J: TRBJ1-1; size: .; D: .; CDR3: CASERDLWTEAFF; DNA: TGTGCCAGCGAGAGGGATTTATGGACTGAAGCTTTCTTT
V: TRBV2; J: TRBJ2-4; size: .; D: .; CDR3: CASSEAVTGRSKNIQYF; DNA: TGTGCCAGCAGTGAAGCTGTGACAGGGAGGTCCAAAAACATTCAGTACTTC
V: TRBV7-8; J: TRBJ1-2; size: few; D: .; CDR3: CASSFFREGTGYTF; DNA: TGTGCCAGCAGCTTTTTCAGGGAAGGTACAGGCTACACCTTC
V: TRBV27; J: TRBJ2-7; size: .; D: .; CDR3: CASSFASSYEQYF; DNA: TGTGCCAGCAGTTTTGCCAGCTCCTACGAGCAGTACTTC
V: TRBV2; J: TRBJ1-2; size: few; D: .; CDR3: CASSPGTMVGYTF; DNA: TGTGCCAGCAGTCCCGGGACAATGGTCGGCTACACCTTC
V: TRBV18; J: TRBJ1-1; size: few; D: TRBD1; CDR3: CASSSRQGGNTEAFF; DNA: TGTGCCAGCTCATCGCGACAGGGTGGGAACACTGAAGCTTTCTTT
V: TRBV5-1; J: TRBJ1-1; size: .; D: TRBD1; CDR3: CASSPGQGATEAFF; DNA: TGCGCCAGCAGCCCGGGACAGGGGGCCACTGAAGCTTTCTTT
V: TRBV6-1; J: TRBJ2-7; size: .; D: .; CDR3: CASSDVGGPGSDEQYF; DNA: TGTGCCAGCAGTGATGTGGGGGGGCCGGGTTCGGACGAGCAGTACTTC
V: TRBV19; J: TRBJ1-1; size: .; D: TRBD1; CDR3: CASSDRDGSTEAFF; DNA: TGTGCCAGCTCTGACAGGGATGGGAGCACTGAAGCTTTCTTT
V: TRBV5-6; J: TRBJ1-3; size: .; D: TRBD1; CDR3: CASSYGTAGNTIYF; DNA: TGTGCCAGCAGCTACGGGACAGCTGGAAACACCATATATTTT
V: TRBV29-1; J: TRBJ2-4; size: .; D: .; CDR3: CSAAEGVQYF; DNA: TGCAGCGCCGCAGAGGGGGTTCAGTACTTC
V: TRBV5-1; J: TRBJ2-1; size: .; D: .; CDR3: CASSLLENEQFF; DNA: TGCGCCAGTAGCTTGTTGGAGAATGAGCAGTTCTTC
V: TRBV28; J: TRBJ2-5; size: .; D: TRBD2; CDR3: CASRSPGLANYF; DNA: TGTGCCAGCAGGTCACCGGGACTAGCGAATTACTTC
V: TRBV11-2; J: TRBJ1-3; size: .; D: TRBD1; CDR3: CASSLQGAAGNTIYF; DNA: TGTGCCAGCAGCTTACAGGGGGCAGCTGGAAACACCATATATTTT
V: TRBV20-1; J: TRBJ2-7; size: .; D: TRBD1; CDR3: CSTDRGHEQYF; DNA: TGCAGTACGGACAGGGGCCACGAGCAGTACTTC
V: TRBV28; J: TRBJ1-2; size: .; D: TRBD1; CDR3: CTMLLQGTRGYTF; DNA: TGTACGATGCTACTACAGGGGACGAGGGGCTACACCTTC
V: TRBV5-1; J: TRBJ1-2; size: .; D: .; CDR3: CASSLDRASYGYTF; DNA: TGCGCCAGCAGCTTGGACAGGGCCAGCTATGGCTACACCTTC